This TCR beta chain was observed in a study of blood T cell repertoires in COVID-19. Study as a whole: PBMCs, B-cell-depleted T cells, or T cells were the source of the cDNA or gDNA that made up the material.

Seattle participants joined during active infection and were tracked over time. Authors' methods: Counts of nucleated cells, estimated from reference gene primer amplification, were obtained. Only in-frame clones appear in the TCRdb table, and some are missing; sequencing was by immunoSEQ multiplex PCR. The D gene and trimming were derived from the DNA, and the V and J assignments and clone size from that table. The sample contains about 200,000 clones, nearly 90% of which appear only once. The germline V gene encodes CDR1 KGHDR and CDR2 SFDVKD. The CDR3 is made up of 11 amino acids. The V end was cut by 5 bases, the J end by 5 bases, with 4 bases between.

V gene TRBV24-1 combines with J gene TRBJ2-3, with D hard to call. The sequence was collected from a man aged 45-60 years with COVID-19, enrolled during active disease. Sample: peripheral blood. The CDR3 sequence: CATSVRDTQYF. CDR3 bases: TGTGCCACCAGTGTGAGAGATACGCAGTATTTT.